This passage covers 32 T cell receptor beta chains from one sample sequenced in a study of cytomegalovirus exposure and HLA in healthy donors. PCR was performed using 60 Vbeta and 13 Jbeta primers. The repertoire was sequenced with immunoSEQ multiplex PCR; TCRdb's copy has only in-frame clones and lacks some. This sample has fewer than 200,000 clones, with approximately 77% found just once. The sequencing input was PBMCs. The receptors come from a man aged 25-45 years in good health and CMV-seropositive.

This sequence joins TRBV28 and TRBJ1-2; TRBD1 is a possible D gene (5 bases). Trimming left V 5 bases short and J 4 bases short, with 11 bases between. CDR1 MDHEN and CDR2 SYDVKM come from the germline V gene. This CDR3 comprises 13 residues. The DNA for the CDR3 is TGTGCCAGCAGTATAACAGGATTCTATGGCTACACCTTC. This codes for CASSITGFYGYTF.

This sequence joins TRBV4-1 and TRBJ2-2; D uncertain. Germline loops: CDR1 MGHRA, CDR2 YSYEKL. The CDR3 is 15 residues long. Trimming shortened V by 0 bases and J by 4 bases, and 9 bases separated the two germline ends. CDR3 protein: CASSQEATFTGELFF. The CDR3 DNA is TGCGCCAGCAGCCAAGAAGCCACCTTCACCGGGGAGCTGTTTTTT.

In its sample, this clone was seen a few times. In nucleotides, the CDR3 is TGCGCCAGCAGCTTTGGGACAGGGTTATCCGGGGAGCTGTTTTTT. Encoded protein: CASSFGTGLSGELFF. This chain links TRBV5-1 with TRBJ2-2; 9 positions match TRBD1. Unmatched junction bases numbered 5, after V lost 2 bases and J lost 6 bases. In germline, CDR1 is SGHRS, CDR2 YFSETQ. The CDR3 consists of 15 residues. The full variable domain, its missing parts supplied by reference TRBV5-1 and TRBJ2-2, is KAGVTQTPRYLIKTRGQQVTLSCSPISGHRSVSWYQQTPGQGLQFLFEYFSETQRNKGNFPGRFSGRQFSNSRSEMNVSTLELGDSALYLCASSFGTGLSGELFFGEGSRLTVL.

The rearrangement joins TRBV10-2 to TRBJ1-1; no clear D. This CDR3 is built from 11 residues. Between the trimmed V and J ends, which lost 5 bases and 5 bases, there was a span of 6 bases. Germline CDR1 and CDR2: WSHSY and SAAADI. The CDR3 DNA reads as TGCGCCAGCAGTCGAGGGACTGAAGCTTTCTTT. Residues: CASSRGTEAFF.

This clone was observed a few times. V and J are TRBV6-6 and TRBJ2-7; 10 positions match TRBD1. The V segment lost 2 bases and the J segment 6 bases; nucleotides outside the gene matches: 4. Germline V gives CDR1 MNHNY, CDR2 SVGAGI (reference sequence). The CDR3 has 14 residues. This CDR3 reads CASSYDRGPIEQYF. CDR3 in DNA: TGTGCCAGCAGTTACGACAGGGGGCCGATCGAGCAGTACTTC.

The chain has TRBV6-1 and TRBJ2-5; TRBD1 matches at 8 bases. CDR3 length: 13 residues. The germline CDR1 and CDR2 sequences are MNHNS and SASEGT. With 6 bases clipped from V and 5 bases from J, the junction kept 5 bases outside the gene matches. The CDR3 loop is CASRDRVVETQYF. The CDR3 DNA reads TGTGCCAGCAGGGACAGGGTTGTGGAGACCCAGTACTTC.

Comments on this clone: Distinct nucleotide sequences in the sample also encode this CDR3. The chain combines TRBV4-2 with TRBJ2-3, with D perhaps TRBD2 (5 bases). V was pared by 0 bases and J by 8 bases, with 6 bases between. There are 12 residues in the CDR3. From germline, CDR1 is LGHNA and CDR2 YNFKEQ. CDR3 sequence: CASSQDRGTQYF. As DNA, the CDR3 is TGTGCCAGCAGCCAAGATCGGGGTACGCAGTATTTT.

The V and J genes are TRBV7-8 and TRBJ2-5; 7 nucleotides agree with TRBD2. The junction had 4 bases not matched to a gene; V was cut back by 2 bases and J by 1 base. The CDR3 consists of 15 residues. Germline V gene data show CDR1 as SGHVS and CDR2 as FQNEAQ. CDR3 in DNA: TGTGCCAGCAGCTTAAGGAGCGGGGCCCAAGAGACCCAGTACTTC. Protein: CASSLRSGAQETQYF. Filled out from reference TRBV7-8 and TRBJ2-5, the complete variable domain reads GAGVSQSPRYKVAKRGQDVALRCDPISGHVSLFWYQQALGQGPEFLTYFQNEAQLDKSGLPSDRFFAERPEGSVSTLKIQRTQQEDSAVYLCASSLRSGAQETQYFGPGTRLLVL.

This clone was counted a single time. The V and J genes are TRBV5-6 and TRBJ1-2; D is uncertain. The CDR3 is 13 amino acids. Between the trimmed V and J ends, which lost 2 bases and 2 bases, there was a span of 7 bases. Per the germline V gene, CDR1 is SGHDT and CDR2 is YYEEEE. CDR3 sequence: CASSLEQNYGYTF. The CDR3 DNA follows: TGTGCCAGCAGCTTAGAACAGAACTATGGCTACACCTTC. Supplemented by reference TRBV5-6 and TRBJ1-2, the full variable domain reads DAGVTQSPTHLIKTRGQQVTLRCSPKSGHDTVSWYQQALGQGPQFIFQYYEEEERQRGNFPDRFSGHQFPNYSSELNVNALLLGDSALYLCASSLEQNYGYTFGSGTRLTVV.

The chain has TRBV5-5 and TRBJ1-2, with a tentative D call TRBD1 (5 bases). The V gene's germline CDR1 is SGHKS and CDR2 YYEKEE (reference sequence). The CDR3 runs to 14 residues. Trimming pared 1 base from V and 4 bases from J, leaving 11 bases between. CDR3 sequence reads: CASSLSGTAYGYTF. DNA for the CDR3: TGTGCCAGCAGCTTGTCCGGGACTGCCTATGGCTACACCTTC.

The sample holds a few counts of this clone. The chain uses TRBV7-2 and TRBJ2-3; the match to TRBD2 covers 10 bases. This CDR3 has 14 residues. Trimming at V came to 7 bases and at J to 4 bases, leaving 5 bases not matched to a gene. The germline CDR1 and CDR2 sequences are SGHTA and FQGNSA. DNA of the CDR3: TGTGCCAGCAACCGAGCGGGGGGGCCAGATACGCAGTATTTT. Amino acids: CASNRAGGPDTQYF. The variable domain in full, with the rest retrieved from reference TRBV7-2 and TRBJ2-3, is GAGVSQSPSNKVTEKGKDVELRCDPISGHTALYWYRQSLGQGLEFLIYFQGNSAPDKSGLPSDRFSAERTGGSVSTLTIQRTQQEDSAVYLCASNRAGGPDTQYFGPGTRLTVL.

A few counts support this clone. The gene calls are TRBV15 and TRBJ2-3, with 8 bases matching TRBD2. J gave up 4 bases and V 0 bases, and 6 bases lay outside the gene matches. The CDR3 is 16 amino acids. CDR1 and CDR2 from the germline V gene are LNHNV and YYDKDF (reference sequence). This chain's CDR3 is CATSRDNRGGSDTQYF. In nucleotides, the CDR3 is TGTGCCACCAGCAGAGATAATCGGGGGGGATCAGATACGCAGTATTTT.

CDR3 DNA: TGTGCCAGTAGAGTAAACCGCGGCAATCAGCCCCAGCATTTT. This sequence encodes CASRVNRGNQPQHF. The chain is built from TRBV19 and TRBJ1-5; D unresolved. Germline values: CDR1 LNHDA, CDR2 SQIVND (reference sequence). The CDR3 extends over 14 amino acids. V lost 6 bases, J lost 2 bases, and 11 bases lay in between.

This sequence joins TRBV5-1 and TRBJ2-7; 11 nucleotides agree with TRBD1. The CDR3 sequence is 13 residues long. The germline V gene encodes CDR1 SGHRS and CDR2 YFSETQ. V dropped 4 bases and J dropped 3; count of bases not matched to a gene: 0. CDR3 amino acids: CASSGTGGYEQYF. DNA for the CDR3: TGCGCCAGCAGCGGGACAGGGGGCTACGAGCAGTACTTC.

Written as DNA, the CDR3 is TGTGCCAGCTCACCTACTAGCGGGGGGGCCCAAGAGACCCAGTACTTC. Its protein is CASSPTSGGAQETQYF. V usage is TRBV18 and J usage is TRBJ2-5, with 13 bases that match TRBD2. CDR1 is KGHSH, CDR2 LQKENI, per germline. V lost 3 bases to trimming and J lost 1 base; unmatched junction nucleotides: 2. The CDR3 consists of 16 residues.

Only a few counts were recorded for this clone. This chain uses TRBV4-3 with TRBJ2-3; TRBD2 agrees at 8 bases. The V gene end was trimmed by 0 bases and the J gene end by 4 bases; junction bases not matched to a gene: 9. Germline assignment: CDR1 LGHNA and CDR2 YSLEER. The CDR3 has 17 amino acids. CDR3 residues: CASSQERQRGIPDTQYF. CDR3 DNA sequence: TGCGCCAGCAGCCAAGAGAGACAGCGGGGGATCCCAGATACGCAGTATTTT.

The chain couples TRBV6-1 to TRBJ2-7, with unresolved D. Trimming stripped 3 bases from V and 3 bases from J, with 12 bases between. The CDR3 spans 14 residues. Per germline, CDR1 MNHNS and CDR2 SASEGT. The CDR3 is CASSDFPPGYEQYF. DNA of the CDR3: TGTGCCAGCAGTGATTTTCCCCCGGGCTACGAGCAGTACTTC.

This clone showed up just once. The chain employs TRBV5-1 and TRBJ2-5; the D gene is possibly TRBD1 (9 bases). The CDR3 covers 17 residues. V dropped 0 bases and J dropped 4 bases, with 19 bases sitting between them. Germline V gene data show CDR1 as SGHRS and CDR2 as YFSETQ. The CDR3 loop reads CASSLATGGAGGETQYF. The CDR3 DNA sequence: TGCGCCAGCAGCTTGGCCACAGGGGGCGCGGGAGGAGAGACCCAGTACTTC. Complete variable domain (other parts from reference TRBV5-1 and TRBJ2-5): KAGVTQTPRYLIKTRGQQVTLSCSPISGHRSVSWYQQTPGQGLQFLFEYFSETQRNKGNFPGRFSGRQFSNSRSEMNVSTLELGDSALYLCASSLATGGAGGETQYFGPGTRLLVL.

The chain joins TRBV7-6 to TRBJ2-7, with 15 bases matching TRBD2. Trimming took 0 bases from V and 7 from J; bases not matched to a gene: 7. The CDR3 runs to 17 residues. The V gene's germline CDR1 is SGHVS and CDR2 FNYEAQ. CDR3 DNA sequence: TGTGCCAGCAGCTTAGCAACCCCGGGGACTAGCGGGGGGGAGCAGTACTTC. It is translated as CASSLATPGTSGGEQYF. The whole variable domain, filled in from reference TRBV7-6 and TRBJ2-7, reads GAGVSQSPRYKVTKRGQDVALRCDPISGHVSLYWYRQALGQGPEFLTYFNYEAQQDKSGLPNDRFSAERPEGSISTLTIQRTEQRDSAMYRCASSLATPGTSGGEQYFGPGTRLTVT.

The chain has TRBV5-1 and TRBJ2-5, with 10 bases fitting TRBD1. CDR3 size: 14 residues. CDR1 and CDR2 from the germline V gene are SGHRS and YFSETQ. The J segment lost 3 bases and the V segment lost 6 bases, leaving 5 bases of the junction unmatched. CDR3 sequence: CASNPGTGEETQYF. The CDR3 DNA follows: TGCGCCAGCAACCCTGGGACAGGGGAAGAGACCCAGTACTTC.

The genes are TRBV4-3 and TRBJ2-7, with 10 nucleotides matching TRBD1. The germline CDR1 and CDR2 sequences are LGHNA and YSLEER. This CDR3 region has 15 residues. The trim removed 1 base at V and 3 bases at J, leaving 3 bases unmatched. The CDR3 DNA reads as TGCGCCAGCAGCCAAGGGACAGGGGGAGGCTACGAGCAGTACTTC. Translating it yields CASSQGTGGGYEQYF.

The chain combines TRBV5-4 with TRBJ2-1, with 13 bases identical to TRBD2. This CDR3 region has 16 residues. CDR1 and CDR2 (germline): SGHNT, YYREEE (reference sequence). The trim removed 4 bases at V and 7 bases at J, leaving 8 bases unmatched. The CDR3 DNA reads TGTGCCAGCAGCAAGACTAGCGGGGGGCGGGGTAATGAGCAGTTCTTC. This translates into CASSKTSGGRGNEQFF.

The chain uses TRBV6-1 and TRBJ1-2; 7 bases fit TRBD1. The germline CDR1 and CDR2 sequences are MNHNS and SASEGT. The trim removed 5 bases at V and 5 bases at J, leaving 8 bases unmatched. The CDR3 spans 14 residues. The CDR3 region has the DNA TGTGCCAGCAGTCAAGGAGGGACAGTTTATGGCTACACCTTC. The encoded protein is CASSQGGTVYGYTF.

The chain carries TRBV30 and TRBJ1-6; 9 bases match TRBD1. This CDR3 region has 14 residues. The trim removed 0 bases at V and 10 bases at J, leaving 4 bases unmatched. Germline V gene lookup returns CDR1 GTSNPN and CDR2 SVGIG (reference sequence). CDR3 in DNA: TGTGCCTGGAGTGTAACAGACAGGGGGTCACCCCTCCACTTT. Its translation: CAWSVTDRGSPLHF. The whole variable domain, filled in from reference TRBV30 and TRBJ1-6, reads SQTIHQWPATLVQPVGSPLSLECTVEGTSNPNLYWYRQAAGRGLQLLFYSVGIGQISSEVPQNLSASRPQDRQFILSSKKLLLSDSGFYLCAWSVTDRGSPLHFGNGTRLTVT.

This chain links TRBV5-4 with TRBJ1-2; 7 nucleotides agree with TRBD1. J gave up 5 bases and V 3 bases, and 7 bases lay outside the gene matches. CDR3 length equals 14 residues. The germline gives CDR1 SGHNT, CDR2 YYREEE (reference sequence). For the CDR3, the DNA is TGTGCCAGCAGCTCCGGACAGGCCGATTATGGCTACACCTTC. Amino acid sequence: CASSSGQADYGYTF. Combining the CDR3 with reference TRBV5-4 and TRBJ1-2 gives the whole variable domain ETGVTQSPTHLIKTRGQQVTLRCSSQSGHNTVSWYQQALGQGPQFIFQYYREEENGRGNFPPRFSGLQFPNYSSELNVNALELDDSALYLCASSSGQADYGYTFGSGTRLTVV.

The V and J genes are TRBV25-1 and TRBJ2-3; 9 nucleotides line up with TRBD1. The germline CDR1 and CDR2 sequences are MGHDK and SYGVNS. The J segment lost 2 bases and the V segment lost 1 base, leaving 4 bases of the junction unmatched. CDR3 length: 16 amino acids. The CDR3 loop is CASSEWGTGNTDTQYF. For the CDR3, the DNA is TGTGCCAGCAGTGAATGGGGGACAGGGAACACAGATACGCAGTATTTT.

The chain joins TRBV7-9 to TRBJ2-2; TRBD2 matches at 11 bases. Germline trimming cut 4 bases from V and 0 bases from J; bases unmatched to any gene: 4. Germline V gene sequence: CDR1 SEHNR, CDR2 FQNEAQ (reference sequence). The CDR3 is 17 amino acids. The CDR3 sequence: CASSWTSGHTNTGELFF. The CDR3 DNA sequence: TGTGCCAGCAGCTGGACTAGCGGGCACACGAACACCGGGGAGCTGTTTTTT.

The V and J genes are TRBV5-1 and TRBJ1-5, with 9 positions matching TRBD1. Germline CDR1 is SGHRS and CDR2 is YFSETQ. With 0 bases clipped from V and 8 bases from J, the junction kept 6 bases outside the gene matches. The CDR3 contains 15 residues. CDR3 DNA: TGCGCCAGCAGCTTGGAAGGGACAGGGAAGGAGCCCCAGCATTTT. It yields the protein CASSLEGTGKEPQHF.

V and J are TRBV30 and TRBJ2-3; D is possibly TRBD2 (7 bases). Germline CDR1 is GTSNPN and CDR2 is SVGIG (reference sequence). The CDR3 has 14 amino acids. The CDR3 DNA sequence: TGTGCTGGGGGGGCTAGACAGCTCACAGATACGCAGTATTTT. Translation gives CAGGARQLTDTQYF.

V and J are TRBV4-3 and TRBJ1-6; unclear D gene. V shed 3 bases and J shed 1 base, with 10 bases lying between them. The CDR3 covers 16 residues. Germline loops: CDR1 LGHNA, CDR2 YSLEER. The CDR3 spells CASSQARGSYNSPLHF. The CDR3 DNA reads as TGCGCCAGCAGCCAGGCCCGAGGGTCCTATAATTCACCCCTCCACTTT.

This clone was detected only a few times. The CDR3 spells CASSAEGQGLNSPLHF. The CDR3, as DNA: TGCGCCAGCAGCGCGGAAGGACAGGGCCTTAATTCACCCCTCCACTTT. The V and J genes are TRBV5-1 and TRBJ1-6; 8 bases are a match to TRBD1. The V gene end was trimmed by 4 bases and the J gene end by 6 bases; junction bases not matched to a gene: 9. The CDR3 is made up of 16 amino acids. Germline lookup yields CDR1 SGHRS and CDR2 YFSETQ.

J is TRBJ2-5 and V is TRBV11-2; 10 bases line up with TRBD1. The length of the CDR3 is 16 residues. Germline V gene data show CDR1 as SGHAT and CDR2 as FQNNGV. V trimming: 1 base; J trimming: 4 bases; junction bases outside the gene matches: 6. This CDR3 reads CASSLGWGQGRETQYF. The CDR3 DNA sequence: TGTGCCAGCAGCTTAGGTTGGGGACAGGGGAGAGAGACCCAGTACTTC. Filled out from reference TRBV11-2 and TRBJ2-5, the complete variable domain reads EAGVAQSPRYKIIEKRQSVAFWCNPISGHATLYWYQQILGQGPKLLIQFQNNGVVDDSQLPKDRFSAERLKGVDSTLKIQPAKLEDSAVYLCASSLGWGQGRETQYFGPGTRLLVL.